This T cell receptor (beta chain) stems from a study of CD8 T cells in ankylosing spondylitis. This CDR3 spans 11 amino acids. Trimming pared 5 bases from V and 5 bases from J, leaving 6 bases between. Germline V gene sequence: CDR1 SGHRS, CDR2 YFSETQ. At least ten counts were recorded for this clonotype. Its specificity is not known. In TCRdb, the 5' RACE reads were re-called with MiXCR into one record per CDR3 protein. The sample lists around 120,000 distinct CDR3 sequences, approximately 9.7% seen once, with roughly 3.3% in the top ten. Study observations and caveats: A CD8+ phenotype characterized the disease-linked clones, which were relatively rare in peripheral blood.

The sequencing input was blood, either unsorted or a sorted T cell fraction (not recorded which). This sequence originates from a male donor with ankylosing spondylitis or in good health (not recorded which). The rearrangement joins TRBV5-1 to TRBJ2-3; D unclear. CDR3 sequence: CASRFGDTQYF. The CDR3 DNA follows: TGCGCCAGCAGGTTCGGAGATACGCAGTATTTT. Variable domain in full (rest from reference TRBV5-1 and TRBJ2-3): KAGVTQTPRYLIKTRGQQVTLSCSPISGHRSVSWYQQTPGQGLQFLFEYFSETQRNKGNFPGRFSGRQFSNSRSEMNVSTLELGDSALYLCASRFGDTQYFGPGTRLTVL.